This TCR beta chain was captured by sequencing in a study of T cells after yellow fever vaccination. Background on the study: Fractions of low cell number were prepared using SMART-Seq v4 Ultra Low Input. Findings of the study overall: Abundant clonotypes from the bulk population could get into FACS-sorted repertoires as contaminants. A small proportion of clonotypes was detected in both the CD4 and CD8 compartments.

The germline V gene has CDR1 MDHEN and CDR2 SYDVKM. This CDR3 has 14 residues. V was clipped by 2 bases and J by 3 bases, with 7 bases between them. 5'RACE template switching added a universal primer site and UMIs to TCR cDNA. Using its own MiXCR run on the 5' RACE reads, TCRdb lists one record per CDR3 protein. Of around 320,000 distinct CDR3 sequences in the sample, around a tenth were seen once. This clonotype was counted between two and nine times. Its specificity is unknown. This specimen was CD4+ T cells sorted from PBMCs, taken 45 days after the yellow fever booster vaccination. The chain employs TRBV28 and TRBJ2-2, with unresolved D. This clonotype originated in a man aged 18 to 29 who received the YFV17D yellow fever vaccine. CDR3 DNA: TGTGCCAGCAGTTTACTAGTGGACACCGGGGAGCTGTTTTTT. It specifies CASSLLVDTGELFF.